This passage covers 17 T cell receptor beta chains from one sample sequenced in a study of cytomegalovirus exposure and HLA in healthy donors. The study ran its PCR with 60 Vbeta and 13 Jbeta primers. Only in-frame clones appear in the TCRdb table, and some are missing; sequencing was by immunoSEQ multiplex PCR. The repertoire table contains some 130,000 clones. Sequencing used PBMCs. The receptor set was obtained from a man aged 18 to 30 in good health and CMV-seronegative.

The V and J genes are TRBV28 and TRBJ2-2; tentatively, D is TRBD2 (6 bases). This CDR3 comprises 12 residues. Trimming pared 5 bases from V and 5 bases from J, leaving 6 bases between. Germline V CDR1 and CDR2: MDHEN, SYDVKM. The CDR3 reads CASSGGTGELFF. DNA for the CDR3: TGTGCCAGCAGTGGGGGGACCGGGGAGCTGTTTTTT.

This chain connects TRBV7-8 to TRBJ1-4; D gene uncertain. The V end was cut by 1 base, the J end by 4 bases, with 10 bases between. The V gene's germline CDR1 is SGHVS and CDR2 FQNEAQ. This CDR3 has 15 residues. The CDR3 loop reads CASSLDQRRNEKLFF. The CDR3 nucleotides read TGTGCCAGCAGCTTAGATCAGAGGCGTAATGAAAAACTGTTTTTT.

The chain joins TRBV28 to TRBJ2-7, with TRBD2 as a possible D gene (6 bases). Germline V gene sequence: CDR1 MDHEN, CDR2 SYDVKM. The CDR3 is 15 residues long. V was cut by 5 bases and J by 5 bases, with 19 bases left in between. The CDR3 region is CASSAGRRGVHEQYF. The CDR3 nucleotides read TGTGCCAGCAGTGCGGGACGGAGAGGGGTCCACGAGCAGTACTTC.

The chain recombines TRBV18 with TRBJ2-7; D uncertain. CDR1 KGHSH and CDR2 LQKENI come from the germline V gene. Trimming removed 3 bases at V and 1 base at J, with 10 bases between. This CDR3 region has 14 residues. The CDR3 protein is CASSPTELSYEQYF. The CDR3 DNA sequence: TGTGCCAGCTCACCCACCGAGTTATCCTACGAGCAGTACTTC. The full variable domain, with the rest looked up from reference TRBV18 and TRBJ2-7, is NAGVMQNPRHLVRRRGQEARLRCSPMKGHSHVYWYRQLPEEGLKFMVYLQKENIIDESGMPKERFSAEFPKEGPSILRIQQVVRGDSAAYFCASSPTELSYEQYFGPGTRLTVT.

The chain recombines TRBV28 with TRBJ1-4; a possible D gene is TRBD1 (5 bases). The CDR3 runs 15 residues. Germline values: CDR1 MDHEN, CDR2 SYDVKM. V was shortened by 6 bases and J by 7 bases, with 18 bases between the two germline ends. The CDR3 region is CASSYPEAGVEKLFF. CDR3 in DNA: TGTGCCAGCAGCTACCCTGAGGCGGGGGTTGAAAAACTGTTTTTT.

The chain carries TRBV7-9 and TRBJ2-7, with D possibly matching TRBD1 (6 bases). The CDR3 totals 15 residues. From germline, CDR1 is SEHNR and CDR2 FQNEAQ (reference sequence). Trimming stripped 4 bases from V and 4 bases from J, with 17 bases between. CDR3 DNA sequence: TGTGCCAGCAGCTCAGGAGGATCACAGGGTTACGAGCAGTACTTC. As protein: CASSSGGSQGYEQYF.

The genes are TRBV5-1 and TRBJ2-7; 8 nucleotides agree with TRBD1. V gave up 5 bases and J gave up 3 bases; unmatched junction bases: 7. Germline CDR1 SGHRS, CDR2 YFSETQ. This CDR3 is built from 14 residues. Here the CDR3 reads CASSQSDRVYEQYF. CDR3 coding DNA: TGCGCCAGCAGTCAGTCGGACAGGGTCTACGAGCAGTACTTC.

The rearrangement links TRBV9 to TRBJ1-2; TRBD1 is a possible D gene (5 bases). The V gene lost 2 bases and the J gene lost 2 bases, with 10 bases spanning the gap. This CDR3 spans 14 amino acids. In germline, CDR1 is SGDLS, CDR2 YYNGEE. The CDR3 sequence: CASSVGDRNYGYTF. The CDR3 region has the DNA TGTGCCAGCAGCGTCGGTGACAGAAACTATGGCTACACCTTC.

CDR3 in amino acids: CASSLDTEYEQYF. DNA of the CDR3: TGTGCCAGCAGCTTGGACACAGAGTACGAGCAGTACTTC. This chain joins TRBV7-2 and TRBJ2-7; tentatively, D is TRBD1 (5 bases). The CDR3 has 13 residues. V dropped 3 bases and J dropped 4 bases, with 10 bases sitting between them. Germline V lookup: CDR1 SGHTA, CDR2 FQGNSA.

This rearrangement joins TRBV19 to TRBJ1-4, with 8 bases identical to TRBD1. The V gene's germline CDR1 is LNHDA and CDR2 SQIVND (reference sequence). The CDR3 runs 16 residues. With 5 bases clipped from V and 8 bases from J, the junction kept 13 bases outside the gene matches. The CDR3 is CASSLLATGVGEKLFF. CDR3 nucleotides: TGTGCCAGTAGTCTACTGGCGACAGGGGTGGGCGAAAAACTGTTTTTT. The whole variable domain, filled in from reference TRBV19 and TRBJ1-4, reads DGGITQSPKYLFRKEGQNVTLSCEQNLNHDAMYWYRQDPGQGLRLIYYSQIVNDFQKGDIAEGYSVSREKKESFPLTVTSAQKNPTAFYLCASSLLATGVGEKLFFGSGTQLSVL.

The gene calls are TRBV2 and TRBJ1-1, with no clear D. The V gene's germline CDR1 is SNHLY and CDR2 FYNNEI. The V gene lost 4 bases and the J gene lost 2 bases, with 14 bases spanning the gap. The CDR3 is 15 residues long. The CDR3 nucleotides read TGTGCCAGCAGTGGAGTTAGCATCCTAAACACTGAAGCTTTCTTT. Amino acids: CASSGVSILNTEAFF.

The chain has TRBV5-1 and TRBJ2-7; 11 bases map to TRBD1. The CDR3 runs to 16 residues. Germline V gene data show CDR1 as SGHRS and CDR2 as YFSETQ. J gave up 3 bases and V 4 bases, and 9 bases lay outside the gene matches. In DNA form, the CDR3 reads TGCGCCAGCAGCCTGTTAACCGGGACAGGGGGCTACGAGCAGTACTTC. Its protein product is CASSLLTGTGGYEQYF.

The chain combines TRBV7-9 with TRBJ2-7, with 8 bases that match TRBD2. With V trimmed by 2 bases and J by 3 bases, 12 bases remained unmatched. Germline CDR1 and CDR2: SEHNR and FQNEAQ (reference sequence). The CDR3 loop spans 17 amino acids. The CDR3 nucleotides are TGTGCCAGCAGCTTACTTTATGGGACTAGTCCCCGCTACGAGCAGTACTTC. Translation gives CASSLLYGTSPRYEQYF.

This chain links TRBV7-6 with TRBJ2-2, with TRBD2 matching over 7 bases. J lost 4 bases, V lost 3 bases, and 8 bases had no gene match. The length of the CDR3 is 16 residues. The germline V gene encodes CDR1 SGHVS and CDR2 FNYEAQ. CDR3 residues: CASSFSWGGSTGELFF. The CDR3 DNA follows: TGTGCCAGCAGCTTCAGTTGGGGAGGGAGCACCGGGGAGCTGTTTTTT.

The genes are TRBV19 and TRBJ1-1; D possibly corresponds to TRBD1 (5 bases). V lost 5 bases and J 3 bases, leaving 16 bases between the germline ends. This CDR3 contains 15 residues. Germline V gene data show CDR1 as LNHDA and CDR2 as SQIVND (reference sequence). This chain's CDR3 is CASSSQSWGDTEAFF. The DNA for the CDR3 is TGTGCCAGTAGTTCCCAAAGTTGGGGCGACACTGAAGCTTTCTTT.

The chain employs TRBV18 and TRBJ1-4; D may be TRBD1 (5 bases). CDR3 length equals 14 residues. Germline values: CDR1 KGHSH, CDR2 LQKENI. The V end lost 6 bases, the J end lost 4 bases, and 12 bases lay between the germline ends. Here the CDR3 reads CASSKQAVNEKLFF. The DNA for the CDR3 is TGTGCCAGCTCCAAACAGGCGGTTAATGAAAAACTGTTTTTT.

The chain joins TRBV6-5 to TRBJ2-7; TRBD1 agrees at 7 bases. The CDR3 length is 14 residues. The V gene end was trimmed by 6 bases and the J gene end by 2 bases; junction bases not matched to a gene: 7. The germline gives CDR1 MNHEY, CDR2 SVGAGI. The DNA of the CDR3 is TGTGCCAGCAGAAGGGGGCAGGGAACCTACGAGCAGTACTTC. Protein: CASRRGQGTYEQYF.